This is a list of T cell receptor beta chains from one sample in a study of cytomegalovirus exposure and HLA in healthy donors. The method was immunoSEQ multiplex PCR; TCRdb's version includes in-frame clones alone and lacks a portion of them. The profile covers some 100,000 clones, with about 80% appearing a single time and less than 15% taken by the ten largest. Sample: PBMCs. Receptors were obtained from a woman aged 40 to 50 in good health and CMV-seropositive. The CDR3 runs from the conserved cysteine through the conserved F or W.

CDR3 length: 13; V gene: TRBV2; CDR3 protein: CASQAGGPGEQYF
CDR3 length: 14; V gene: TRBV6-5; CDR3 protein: CASSSRTSMETQYF
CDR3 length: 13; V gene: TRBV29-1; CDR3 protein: CSVRGRLAYEQYF
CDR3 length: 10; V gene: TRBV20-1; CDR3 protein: CSAKQEKLFF
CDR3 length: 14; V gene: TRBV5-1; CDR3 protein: CASSTTGTDYGYTF
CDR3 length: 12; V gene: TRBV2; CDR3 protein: CASSEQFYEQYF
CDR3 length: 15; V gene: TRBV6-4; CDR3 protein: CASSESSGGTDTQYF
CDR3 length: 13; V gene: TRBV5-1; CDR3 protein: CASSFGGDYGYTF
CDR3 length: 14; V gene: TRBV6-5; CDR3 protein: CASSYLGRYSPLHF
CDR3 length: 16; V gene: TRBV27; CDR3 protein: CASRLGGTGSINEQFF
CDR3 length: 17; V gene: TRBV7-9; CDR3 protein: CASSLSSITGSWDEQYF
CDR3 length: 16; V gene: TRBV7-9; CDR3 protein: CASSLGGGVLSYEQYF
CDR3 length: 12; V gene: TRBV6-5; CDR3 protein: CASTGSSYEQYF
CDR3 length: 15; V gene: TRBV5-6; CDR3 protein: CASSISLGGNQPQHF
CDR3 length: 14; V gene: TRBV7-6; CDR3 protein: CASTIGQGDNEQFF
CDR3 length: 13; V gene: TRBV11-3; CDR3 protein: CASSSHRNTEAFF
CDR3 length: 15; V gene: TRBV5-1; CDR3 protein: CASSLVARGLNEQFF
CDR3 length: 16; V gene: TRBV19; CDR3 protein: CASSIRGGQGWNEQFF
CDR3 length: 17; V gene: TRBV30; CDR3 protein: CAWRSRNGEPINYGYTF
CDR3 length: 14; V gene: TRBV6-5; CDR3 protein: CASRPGLNTDTQYF
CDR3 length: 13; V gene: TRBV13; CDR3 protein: CASSLQGSEKLFF
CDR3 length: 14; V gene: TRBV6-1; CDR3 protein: CASSEGPRNQPQHF
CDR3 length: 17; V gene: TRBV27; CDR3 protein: CASSLVGGAGWFTEAFF
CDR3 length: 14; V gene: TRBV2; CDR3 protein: CASRSGGSYNEQFF
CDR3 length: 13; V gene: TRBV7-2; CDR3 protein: CASSLPQGLGYTF
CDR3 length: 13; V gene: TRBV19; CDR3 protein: CASSSGTGGEQYF
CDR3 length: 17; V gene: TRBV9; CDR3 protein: CASSPRGQSPLYYGYTF
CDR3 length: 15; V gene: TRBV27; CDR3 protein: CASSLIPTGVNEQFF
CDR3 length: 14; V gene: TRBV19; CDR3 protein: CASSRGQGRTEAFF
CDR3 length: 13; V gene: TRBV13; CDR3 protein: CASSLLAGAEQYF
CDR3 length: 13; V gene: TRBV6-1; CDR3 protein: CASLTGLYNEQFF
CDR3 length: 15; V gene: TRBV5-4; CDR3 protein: CASSLSFSTNEKLFF
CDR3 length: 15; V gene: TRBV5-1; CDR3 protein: CASRQDTAATYEQYF
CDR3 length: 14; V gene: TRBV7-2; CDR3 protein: CASSAGTGHNEQFF
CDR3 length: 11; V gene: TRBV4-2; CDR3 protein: CASSHGYGYTF
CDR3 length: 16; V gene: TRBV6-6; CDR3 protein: CASSSGKRGRVTEAFF
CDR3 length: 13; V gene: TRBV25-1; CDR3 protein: CASSEWLAHEQYF
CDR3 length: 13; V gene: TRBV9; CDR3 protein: CASSSPGGRGYTF
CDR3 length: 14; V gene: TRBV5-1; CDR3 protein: CASSLQGHNSPLHF
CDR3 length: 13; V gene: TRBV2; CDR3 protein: CASSDPPTGHNTF
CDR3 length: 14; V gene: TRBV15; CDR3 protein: CATSRGEGHQEAFF
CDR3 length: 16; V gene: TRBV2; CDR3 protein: CASTVGHPRAQETQYF
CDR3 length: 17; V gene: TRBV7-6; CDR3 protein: CASSSRGVRDKHTEAFF
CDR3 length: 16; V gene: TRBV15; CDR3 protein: CATSSAWTGGQYGYTF
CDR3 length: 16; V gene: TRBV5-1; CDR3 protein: CASSAALGPGNEKLFF
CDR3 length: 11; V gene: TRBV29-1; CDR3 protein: CSVVIGYEQYF
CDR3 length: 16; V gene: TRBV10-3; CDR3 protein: CAISESSTSLADTQYF
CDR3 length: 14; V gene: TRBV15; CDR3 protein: CATSGPGTGVGYTF
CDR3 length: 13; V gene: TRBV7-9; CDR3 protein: CASSFRGGQGYTF
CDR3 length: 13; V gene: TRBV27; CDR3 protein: CASRHTGVTEAFF
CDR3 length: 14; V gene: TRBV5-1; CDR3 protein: CASSTTGLNNEQFF
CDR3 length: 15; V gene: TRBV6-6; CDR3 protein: CASSALAGAYNEQFF